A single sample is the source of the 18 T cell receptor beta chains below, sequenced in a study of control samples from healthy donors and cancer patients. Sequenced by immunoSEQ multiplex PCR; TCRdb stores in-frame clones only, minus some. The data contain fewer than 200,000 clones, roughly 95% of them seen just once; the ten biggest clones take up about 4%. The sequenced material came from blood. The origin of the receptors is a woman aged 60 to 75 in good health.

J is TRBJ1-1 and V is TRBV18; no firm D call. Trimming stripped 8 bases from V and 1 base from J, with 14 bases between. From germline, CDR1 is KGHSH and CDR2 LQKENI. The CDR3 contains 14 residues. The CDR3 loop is CASINSPGNTEAFF. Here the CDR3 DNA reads TGTGCCAGCATCAACTCTCCAGGGAACACTGAAGCTTTCTTT.

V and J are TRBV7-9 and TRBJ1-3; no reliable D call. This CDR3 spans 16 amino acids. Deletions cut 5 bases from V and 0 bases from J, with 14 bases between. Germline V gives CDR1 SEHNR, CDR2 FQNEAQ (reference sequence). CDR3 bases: TGTGCCAGCAGCATTAGGACCGGTAGCTCTGGAAACACCATATATTTT. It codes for CASSIRTGSSGNTIYF.

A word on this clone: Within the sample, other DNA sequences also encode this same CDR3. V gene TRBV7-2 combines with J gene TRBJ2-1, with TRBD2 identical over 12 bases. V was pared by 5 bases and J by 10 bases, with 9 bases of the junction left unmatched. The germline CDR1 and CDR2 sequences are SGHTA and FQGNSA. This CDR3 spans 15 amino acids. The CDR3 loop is CASSVASGGAGEQFF. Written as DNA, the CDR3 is TGTGCCAGCAGCGTCGCTAGCGGGGGGGCGGGGGAGCAGTTCTTC. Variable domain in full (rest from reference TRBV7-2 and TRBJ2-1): GAGVSQSPSNKVTEKGKDVELRCDPISGHTALYWYRQSLGQGLEFLIYFQGNSAPDKSGLPSDRFSAERTGGSVSTLTIQRTQQEDSAVYLCASSVASGGAGEQFFGPGTRLTVL.

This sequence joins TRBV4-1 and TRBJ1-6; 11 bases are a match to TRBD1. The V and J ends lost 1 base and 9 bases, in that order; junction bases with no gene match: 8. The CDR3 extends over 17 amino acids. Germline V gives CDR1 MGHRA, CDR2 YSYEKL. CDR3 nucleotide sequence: TGCGCCAGCAGCCAAGCCCCGGGGACAGGGGGAGTTTCACCCCTCCACTTT. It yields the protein CASSQAPGTGGVSPLHF.

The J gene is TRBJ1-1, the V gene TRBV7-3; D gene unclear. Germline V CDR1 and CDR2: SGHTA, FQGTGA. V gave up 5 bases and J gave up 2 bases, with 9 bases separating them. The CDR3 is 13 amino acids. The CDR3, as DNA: TGTGCCAGCAGCGTCGACACTAACACTGAAGCTTTCTTT. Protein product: CASSVDTNTEAFF.

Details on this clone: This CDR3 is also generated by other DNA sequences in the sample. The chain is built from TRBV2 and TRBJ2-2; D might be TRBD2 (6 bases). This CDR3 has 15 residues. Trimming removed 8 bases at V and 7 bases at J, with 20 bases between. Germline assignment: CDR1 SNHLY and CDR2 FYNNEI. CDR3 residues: CASLGGVGESGELFF. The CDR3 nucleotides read TGTGCCAGCTTAGGAGGGGTGGGCGAAAGCGGGGAGCTGTTTTTT.

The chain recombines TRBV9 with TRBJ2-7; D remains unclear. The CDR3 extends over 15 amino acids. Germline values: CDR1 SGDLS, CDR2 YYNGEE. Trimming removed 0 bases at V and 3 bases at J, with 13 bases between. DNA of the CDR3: TGTGCCAGCAGCGTAGGGAGTCTGACCTTCTACGAGCAGTACTTC. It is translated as CASSVGSLTFYEQYF.

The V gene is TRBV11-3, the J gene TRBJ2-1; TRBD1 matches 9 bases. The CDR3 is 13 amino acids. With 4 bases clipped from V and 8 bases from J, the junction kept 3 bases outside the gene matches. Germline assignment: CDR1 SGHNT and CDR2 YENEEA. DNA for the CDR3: TGTGCCAGCAGCTATCGGACAGGGGATGAGCAGTTCTTC. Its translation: CASSYRTGDEQFF.

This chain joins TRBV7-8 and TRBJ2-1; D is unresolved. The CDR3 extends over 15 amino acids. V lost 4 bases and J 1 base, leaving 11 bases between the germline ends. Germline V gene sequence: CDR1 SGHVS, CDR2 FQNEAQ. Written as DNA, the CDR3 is TGTGCCAGCAGCTACCGAGCGACTTCCTACAATGAGCAGTTCTTC. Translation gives CASSYRATSYNEQFF. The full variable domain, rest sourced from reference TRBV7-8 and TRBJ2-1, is GAGVSQSPRYKVAKRGQDVALRCDPISGHVSLFWYQQALGQGPEFLTYFQNEAQLDKSGLPSDRFFAERPEGSVSTLKIQRTQQEDSAVYLCASSYRATSYNEQFFGPGTRLTVL.

CDR3 in amino acids: CASSLSQVSTDTQYF. CDR3 sequence (DNA): TGCGCCAGCAGCTTGAGCCAGGTTAGCACAGATACGCAGTATTTT. This chain joins TRBV5-1 and TRBJ2-3; D not certain. CDR1 is SGHRS, CDR2 YFSETQ, per germline. V lost 1 base and J 0 bases, leaving 9 bases between the germline ends. The CDR3 totals 15 residues. Looking up the rest from reference TRBV5-1 and TRBJ2-3 gives the full variable domain: KAGVTQTPRYLIKTRGQQVTLSCSPISGHRSVSWYQQTPGQGLQFLFEYFSETQRNKGNFPGRFSGRQFSNSRSEMNVSTLELGDSALYLCASSLSQVSTDTQYFGPGTRLTVL.

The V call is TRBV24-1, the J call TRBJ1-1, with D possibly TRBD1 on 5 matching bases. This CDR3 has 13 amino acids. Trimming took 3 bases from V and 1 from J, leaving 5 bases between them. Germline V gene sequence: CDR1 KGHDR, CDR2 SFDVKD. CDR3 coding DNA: TGTGCCACCAGTGATGGGGGGAACACTGAAGCTTTCTTT. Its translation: CATSDGGNTEAFF.

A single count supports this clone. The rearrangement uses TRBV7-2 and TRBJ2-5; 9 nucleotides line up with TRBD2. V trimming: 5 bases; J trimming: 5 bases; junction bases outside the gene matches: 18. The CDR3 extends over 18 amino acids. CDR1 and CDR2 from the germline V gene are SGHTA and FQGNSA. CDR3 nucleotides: TGTGCCAGCAGCCAGAGTCCGGGACTAGCCACTCCATGGGAGACCCAGTACTTC. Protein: CASSQSPGLATPWETQYF.

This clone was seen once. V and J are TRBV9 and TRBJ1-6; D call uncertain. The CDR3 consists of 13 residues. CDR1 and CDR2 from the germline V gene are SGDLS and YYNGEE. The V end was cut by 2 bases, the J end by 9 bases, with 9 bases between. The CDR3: CASSVGEGSPLHF. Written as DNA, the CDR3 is TGTGCCAGCAGCGTGGGTGAGGGTTCACCCCTCCACTTT.

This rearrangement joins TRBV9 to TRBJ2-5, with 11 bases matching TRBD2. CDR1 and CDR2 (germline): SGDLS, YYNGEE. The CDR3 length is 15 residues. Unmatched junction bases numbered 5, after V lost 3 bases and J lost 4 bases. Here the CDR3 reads CASSASTSGGETQYF. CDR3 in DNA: TGTGCCAGCAGCGCCAGCACTAGCGGGGGAGAGACCCAGTACTTC.

The CDR3 spells CATRWDSPSYGYTF. The DNA of the CDR3 is TGTGCCACCAGATGGGACAGCCCCTCGTACGGCTACACCTTC. This rearrangement joins TRBV6-5 to TRBJ1-2; 7 nucleotides align to TRBD1. The trim removed 10 bases at V and 8 bases at J, leaving 16 bases unmatched. Germline CDR1 and CDR2: MNHEY and SVGAGI. The CDR3 is 14 residues long.

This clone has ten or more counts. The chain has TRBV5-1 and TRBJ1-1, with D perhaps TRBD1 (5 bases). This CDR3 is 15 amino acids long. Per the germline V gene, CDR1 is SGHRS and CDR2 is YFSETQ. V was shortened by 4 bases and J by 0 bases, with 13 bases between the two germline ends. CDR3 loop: CASSPLDSLNTEAFF. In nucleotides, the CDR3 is TGCGCCAGCAGCCCGCTCGACAGTCTGAACACTGAAGCTTTCTTT. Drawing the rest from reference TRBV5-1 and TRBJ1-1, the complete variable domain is KAGVTQTPRYLIKTRGQQVTLSCSPISGHRSVSWYQQTPGQGLQFLFEYFSETQRNKGNFPGRFSGRQFSNSRSEMNVSTLELGDSALYLCASSPLDSLNTEAFFGQGTRLTVV.

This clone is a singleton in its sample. The CDR3 region has the DNA TGTGCCAGCAGCTTAGTTTCGTACAATGAGCAGTTCTTC. This sequence encodes CASSLVSYNEQFF. The chain recombines TRBV13 with TRBJ2-1; D is unresolved. Deletions cut 1 base from V and 4 bases from J, with 5 bases between. This CDR3 comprises 13 residues. Per the germline V gene, CDR1 is PRHDT and CDR2 is FYEKMQ (reference sequence). The whole variable domain, remainder taken from reference TRBV13 and TRBJ2-1, is AAGVIQSPRHLIKEKRETATLKCYPIPRHDTVYWYQQGPGQDPQFLISFYEKMQSDKGSIPDRFSAQQFSDYHSELNMSSLELGDSALYFCASSLVSYNEQFFGPGTRLTVL.

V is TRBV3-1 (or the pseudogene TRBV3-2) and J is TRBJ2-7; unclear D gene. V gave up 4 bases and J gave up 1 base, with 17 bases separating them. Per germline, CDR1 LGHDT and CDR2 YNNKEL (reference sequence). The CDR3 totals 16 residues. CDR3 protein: CASSPLRALTSYEQYF. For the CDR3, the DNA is TGTGCCAGCAGCCCACTCCGAGCCCTTACGTCCTACGAGCAGTACTTC.